The following is a T cell receptor (beta chain) sequence with its context. Its specificity is unknown. The data stem from a study of T cells after yellow fever vaccination. For the study at large: Low-cell-number fractions underwent preparation using SMART-Seq v4 Ultra Low Input. The study's findings and limits: Boosting was followed by the reappearance of most primary-vaccination clones (roughly 95% CD4, about 89% CD8). A minor fraction of clonotypes spanned both CD4 and CD8 compartments.

TCRdb called the 5' RACE reads again in MiXCR, with one record for every CDR3 protein. The data hold about 350,000 distinct CDR3 sequences, with 7% to 10% observed a single time. The TCR comes from a man aged 18 to 29 who received the YFV17D yellow fever vaccine. Sequenced material: PBMCs, taken around 45 days after the first yellow fever vaccination.

The CDR3 region has the DNA TGTGCCAGCAGTTCATTTGGGGCCTACAATGAGCAGTTCTTC. The encoded protein is CASSSFGAYNEQFF. This sequence joins TRBV6-5 and TRBJ2-1; D remains unclear. Germline CDR1 reads MNHEY; CDR2 reads SVGAGI. The V end was cut by 4 bases, the J end by 2 bases, with 9 bases between. The CDR3 runs to 14 residues.